The rows below give T cell receptor beta chains drawn from one sample of a study of CD8 T cells in ankylosing spondylitis. MiXCR, run by TCRdb on the 5' RACE reads, gives a single entry per CDR3 protein. The table shows over 100,000 distinct CDR3 sequences, with roughly 6.6% occurring only once. Material: blood, either unsorted or a sorted T cell fraction (not recorded which). These TCRs come from a male donor with ankylosing spondylitis or in good health (not recorded which). CDR3s include the opening cysteine and the closing phenylalanine or tryptophan. The size field is filled for only some rows; it gives once, few, many or a size class.

many | TRBJ2-7 | TRBV5-1 | CASSLGPREQYF
many | TRBJ1-1 | TRBV5-1 | CASQMNTEAFF
few | TRBJ2-7 | TRBV18 | CASSPFDRGHEQYF
many | TRBJ2-2 | TRBV27 | CASRRLQGTGELFF
many | TRBJ2-5 | TRBV20-1 | CSANPGLAGDQETQYF
- | TRBJ1-2 | TRBV7-8 | CASSLEGKGYGYTF
many | TRBJ2-3 | TRBV9 | CASSVGTDTQYF
many | TRBJ1-5 | TRBV12-3/TRBV12-4 | CASSFLAGADQPQHF
few | TRBJ1-5 | TRBV7-2 | CASSQGQGEQPQHF
many | TRBJ2-3 | TRBV6-6 | CASRSSNTQYF
many | TRBJ1-2 | TRBV7-9 | CASSLAMGTWDGYTF
many | TRBJ1-3 | TRBV5-1 | CASSPDRGGAGNTIYF
many | TRBJ2-2 | TRBV11-3 | CASSMRQDANTGELFF
- | TRBJ2-2 | TRBV5-1 | CASSPHPGELFF
many | TRBJ2-1 | TRBV7-9 | CASSSSSYNEQFF
many | TRBJ1-1 | TRBV10-3 | CAISAGRKNTEAFF
many | TRBJ2-2 | TRBV7-8 | CASSYDGLAGGYTGELFF
many | TRBJ2-5 | TRBV20-1 | CSARPYGLEQETQYF
many | TRBJ1-4 | TRBV5-1 | CASSLEAGSNEKLFF
many | TRBJ2-4 | TRBV12-3/TRBV12-4 | CASSWDSDIQYF
many | TRBJ2-1 | TRBV16 | CASSRTSGGNEQFF
many | TRBJ1-1 | TRBV29-1 | CSVEEGRGLTEAFF
many | TRBJ2-7 | TRBV7-2 | CASSLDNPYEQYF
- | TRBJ1-2 | TRBV7-2 | CASSPDRERAGYTF
many | TRBJ2-3 | TRBV6-6 | CASSYRPDTQYF
- | TRBJ1-5 | TRBV30 | CACGTGTRPQLF
many | TRBJ1-6 | TRBV5-1 | CASSSLGGAWDNSPLHF
- | TRBJ2-7 | TRBV7-2 | CASSRGVETTYEQYF
many | TRBJ1-1 | TRBV11-1 | CASSLGQAGGTLNTEAFF
many | TRBJ1-5 | TRBV7-2 | CASSPWGDSNQPQHF
many | TRBJ2-5 | TRBV10-3 | CAISNVETQYF
many | TRBJ1-4 | TRBV27 | CASTPDATNEKLFF
many | TRBJ2-1 | TRBV20-1 | CSARVRTGRPVGGYNEQFF
few | TRBJ2-5 | TRBV3-1 | CASSHNPSGSPPETQYF
many | TRBJ2-1 | TRBV5-6 | CASSYYSSSYNEQFF
many | TRBJ2-3 | TRBV4-1 | CASSQGVQRVADTQYF
many | TRBJ1-5 | TRBV5-1 | CASSPRYGDNQPQHF
many | TRBJ2-3 | TRBV20-1 | CSADITGLAGVRRSDTQYF
many | TRBJ2-3 | TRBV5-6 | CASSLDGGYTDTQYF
many | TRBJ2-7 | TRBV25-1 | CASSEYAESHEQYF
many | TRBJ2-5 | TRBV29-1 | CSVDGGAETQYF
many | TRBJ1-1 | TRBV15 | CATSRDRDVTEAFF
few | TRBJ2-7 | TRBV10-3 | CAIRKGGYEQYF
many | TRBJ1-6 | TRBV9 | CASSEDRDSPLHF
- | TRBJ2-5 | TRBV5-1 | CASAIGSTWEETQYF
few | TRBJ1-5 | TRBV7-2 | CASSLGTGDRGPQHF
many | TRBJ1-1 | TRBV29-1 | CSTPPGRANTEAFF
many | TRBJ2-1 | TRBV7-8 | CASSPRPGNEQFF
few | TRBJ2-6 | TRBV7-9 | CASSTTRLVTGGYTGANVLTF